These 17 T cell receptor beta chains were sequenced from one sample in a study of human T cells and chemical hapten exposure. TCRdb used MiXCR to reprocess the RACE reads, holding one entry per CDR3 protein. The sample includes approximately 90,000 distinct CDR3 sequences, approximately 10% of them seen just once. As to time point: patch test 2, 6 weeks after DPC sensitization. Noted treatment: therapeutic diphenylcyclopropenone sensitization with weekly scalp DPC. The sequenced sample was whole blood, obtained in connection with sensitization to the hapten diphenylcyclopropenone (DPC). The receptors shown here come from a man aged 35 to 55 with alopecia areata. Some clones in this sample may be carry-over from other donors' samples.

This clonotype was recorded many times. CDR3 in amino acids: CSVAGGEGQETQYF. Written as DNA, the CDR3 is TGCAGCGTTGCAGGGGGGGAAGGTCAAGAGACCCAGTACTTC. J is TRBJ2-5 and V is TRBV29-1, with D perhaps matching TRBD1 or TRBD2 (7 bases each). CDR1 and CDR2 from the germline V gene are SQVTM and ANQGSEA. V was shortened by 4 bases and J by 2 bases, with 14 bases between the two germline ends. CDR3 length: 14 amino acids. The complete variable domain, with remaining parts taken from reference TRBV29-1 and TRBJ2-5, reads SAVISQKPSRDICQRGTSLTIQCQVDSQVTMMFWYRQQPGQSLTLIATANQGSEATYESGFVIDKFPISRPNLTFSTLTVSNMSPEDSSIYLCSVAGGEGQETQYFGPGTRLLVL.

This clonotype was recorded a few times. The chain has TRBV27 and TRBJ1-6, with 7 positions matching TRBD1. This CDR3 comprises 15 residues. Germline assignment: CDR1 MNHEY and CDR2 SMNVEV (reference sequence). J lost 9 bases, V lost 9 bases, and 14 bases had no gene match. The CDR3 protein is CASLALQGISSPLHF. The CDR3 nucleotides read TGTGCCAGTTTGGCCCTACAGGGGATCTCTTCACCCCTCCACTTT.

The CDR3 loop is CASSYPSGGEETQYF. CDR3 bases: TGTGCCAGCAGTTACCCGTCAGGGGGGGAAGAGACCCAGTACTTC. V is TRBV6-6 and J is TRBJ2-5, with D perhaps assigned TRBD1 or TRBD2 (7 bases each). The CDR3 runs 15 residues. V was shortened by 2 bases and J by 3 bases, with 13 bases between the two germline ends. CDR1 MNHNY and CDR2 SVGAGI come from the germline V gene (reference sequence).

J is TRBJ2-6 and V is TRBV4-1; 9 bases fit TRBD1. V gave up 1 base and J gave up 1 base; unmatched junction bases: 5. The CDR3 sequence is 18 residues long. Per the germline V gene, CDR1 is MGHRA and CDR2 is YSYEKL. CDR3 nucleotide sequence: TGCGCCAGCAGCCAAGTTGACAGGGGGTCATCTGGGGCCAACGTCCTGACTTTC. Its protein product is CASSQVDRGSSGANVLTF.

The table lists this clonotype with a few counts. The CDR3 loop reads CATSFPGLAGVNEQFF. CDR3 DNA: TGTGCCACCAGTTTCCCGGGACTAGCGGGGGTGAATGAGCAGTTCTTC. V usage is TRBV24-1 and J usage is TRBJ2-1; 14 nucleotides agree with TRBD2. Germline V gene data show CDR1 as KGHDR and CDR2 as SFDVKD. Unmatched junction bases numbered 7, after V lost 6 bases and J lost 7 bases. CDR3 size: 16 residues.

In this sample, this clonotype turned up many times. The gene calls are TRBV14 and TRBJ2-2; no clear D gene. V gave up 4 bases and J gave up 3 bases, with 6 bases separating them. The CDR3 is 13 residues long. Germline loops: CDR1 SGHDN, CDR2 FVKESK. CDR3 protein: CASSPRHTGELFF. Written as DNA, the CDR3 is TGTGCCAGCAGCCCTAGGCACACCGGGGAGCTGTTTTTT.

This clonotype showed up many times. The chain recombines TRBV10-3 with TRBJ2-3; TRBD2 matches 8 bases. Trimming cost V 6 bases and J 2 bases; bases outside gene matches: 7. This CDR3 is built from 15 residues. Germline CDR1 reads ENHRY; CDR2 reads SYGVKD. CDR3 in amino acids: CAISRGREATDTQYF. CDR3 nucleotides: TGTGCCATCAGCCGGGGGCGGGAGGCCACAGATACGCAGTATTTT.

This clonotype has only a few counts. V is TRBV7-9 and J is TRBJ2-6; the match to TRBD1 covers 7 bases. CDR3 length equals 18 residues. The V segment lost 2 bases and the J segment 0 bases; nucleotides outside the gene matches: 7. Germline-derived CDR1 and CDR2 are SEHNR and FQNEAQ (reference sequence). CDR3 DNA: TGTGCCAGCAGCTTAAGAGGGGGCGCCTCCTCTGGGGCCAACGTCCTGACTTTC. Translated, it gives CASSLRGGASSGANVLTF.

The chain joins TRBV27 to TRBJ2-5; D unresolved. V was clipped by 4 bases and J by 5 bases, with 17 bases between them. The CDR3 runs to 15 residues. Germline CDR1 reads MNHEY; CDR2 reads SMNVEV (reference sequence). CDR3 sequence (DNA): TGTGCCAGCAGTTCTACGGCCTGGGGTGGGGAGACCCAGTACTTC. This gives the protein CASSSTAWGGETQYF.

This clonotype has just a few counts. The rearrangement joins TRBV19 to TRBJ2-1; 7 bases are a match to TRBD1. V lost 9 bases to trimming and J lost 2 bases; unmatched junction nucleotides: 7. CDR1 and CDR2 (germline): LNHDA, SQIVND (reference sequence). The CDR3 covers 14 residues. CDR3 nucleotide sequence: TGTGCCAGCAGGGACAGCCAAACCTACAATGAGCAGTTCTTC. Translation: CASRDSQTYNEQFF.

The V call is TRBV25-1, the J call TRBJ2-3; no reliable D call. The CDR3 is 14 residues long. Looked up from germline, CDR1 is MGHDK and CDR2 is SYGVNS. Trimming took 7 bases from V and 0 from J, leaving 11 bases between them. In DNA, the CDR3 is TGTGCCAGCACCGGGTTTTCTAGCACAGATACGCAGTATTTT. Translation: CASTGFSSTDTQYF.

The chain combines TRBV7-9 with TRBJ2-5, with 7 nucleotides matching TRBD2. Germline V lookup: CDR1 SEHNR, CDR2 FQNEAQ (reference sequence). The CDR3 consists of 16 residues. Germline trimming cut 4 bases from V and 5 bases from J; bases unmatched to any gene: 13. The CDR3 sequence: CASSSIRGGFGETQYF. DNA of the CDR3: TGTGCCAGCAGCTCAATTCGCGGGGGATTTGGGGAGACCCAGTACTTC.

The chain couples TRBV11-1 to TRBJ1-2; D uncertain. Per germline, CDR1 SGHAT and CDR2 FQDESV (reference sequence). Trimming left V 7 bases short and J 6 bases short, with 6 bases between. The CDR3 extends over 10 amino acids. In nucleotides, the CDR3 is TGTGCCAGCATGAGAGATGGCTACACCTTC. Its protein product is CASMRDGYTF.

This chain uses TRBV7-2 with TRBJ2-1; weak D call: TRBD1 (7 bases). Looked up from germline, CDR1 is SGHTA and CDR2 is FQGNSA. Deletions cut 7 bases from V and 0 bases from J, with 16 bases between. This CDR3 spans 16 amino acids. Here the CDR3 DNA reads TGTGCCAGCACCGCGACAGGGAGGTTCTCCTACAATGAGCAGTTCTTC. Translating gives CASTATGRFSYNEQFF.

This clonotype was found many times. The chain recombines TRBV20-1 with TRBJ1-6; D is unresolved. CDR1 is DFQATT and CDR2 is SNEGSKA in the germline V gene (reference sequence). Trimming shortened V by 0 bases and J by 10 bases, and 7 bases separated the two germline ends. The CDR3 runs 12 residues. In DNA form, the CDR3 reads TGCAGTGCTAGAGATGCCGTATCACCCCTCCACTTT. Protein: CSARDAVSPLHF.

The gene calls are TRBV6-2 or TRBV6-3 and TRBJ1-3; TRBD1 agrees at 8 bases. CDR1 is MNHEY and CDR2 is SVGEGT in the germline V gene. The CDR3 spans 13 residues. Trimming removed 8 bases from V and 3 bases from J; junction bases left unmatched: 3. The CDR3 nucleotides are TGTGCCAGCGCCGACAGGGGTGGAAACACCATATATTTT. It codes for CASADRGGNTIYF.

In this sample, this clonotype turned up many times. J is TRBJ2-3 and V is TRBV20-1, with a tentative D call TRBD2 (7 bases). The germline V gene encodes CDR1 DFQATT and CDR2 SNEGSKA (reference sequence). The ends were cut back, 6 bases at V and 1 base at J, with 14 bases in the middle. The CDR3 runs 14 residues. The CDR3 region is CSAGGAGGTDTQYF. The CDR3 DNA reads TGCAGTGCGGGGGGCGCGGGGGGCACAGATACGCAGTATTTT.